This T cell receptor (beta chain) was observed in a study of T cells after yellow fever vaccination. Overall study: SMART-Seq v4 Ultra Low Input prepared the low-cell-number fractions. Study-level results: The booster saw the reappearance of most primary-vaccination clones (roughly 97% CD4, less than 90% CD8). Few clonotypes appeared in both CD4 and CD8 compartments. When the response was secondary, it was weaker but reached its peak faster, day 5 versus 15.

Notes on this clonotype: Its target is not known.

The germline gives CDR1 DFQATT, CDR2 SNEGSKA (reference sequence). CDR3 length: 15 amino acids. V gave up 5 bases and J gave up 9 bases, with 23 bases separating them. In TCRdb, the 5' RACE reads were re-called with MiXCR into one record per CDR3 protein. In the table there are 200,000 to 300,000 distinct CDR3 sequences, 10% to 15% of which are singletons. The source of this sequence is a man aged 25 to 40 who received the YFV17D yellow fever vaccine. The sequenced sample was CD4+ T cells sorted from PBMCs, obtained 45 days after the yellow fever booster vaccination. The V gene is TRBV20-1, the J gene TRBJ2-4; D might be TRBD1 (5 bases). The DNA for the CDR3 is TGCAGTGCTGCCCGAGAGTACGACGCCCAGGGCATTCAGTACTTC. It specifies CSAAREYDAQGIQYF.